The source of this TCR beta chain is a study of blood T cell repertoires in COVID-19. Repertoires were generated with immunoSEQ multiplex PCR, while TCRdb's copy carries only in-frame clones and drops some. The repertoire has 130,000 or so clones, 84% of them found once; the top ten carry 10% to 15%. CDR3 length: 18 residues. Germline values: CDR1 KGHDR, CDR2 SFDVKD. V lost 0 bases to trimming and J lost 0 bases, with 14 bases between them. The rearrangement joins TRBV24-1 to TRBJ1-5; D may be TRBD1 (6 bases). The receptor was isolated from a woman aged 60-75 years with acute or convalescent COVID-19. Material: peripheral blood. This chain's CDR3 is CATSDLKAVTGSNQPQHF. The CDR3 nucleotides are TGTGCCACCAGTGATTTGAAAGCAGTGACAGGTAGCAATCAGCCCCAGCATTTT.